This T cell receptor (beta chain) came from a study of technical replicates of blood from four donors. The repertoire was sequenced with immunoSEQ multiplex PCR; TCRdb's copy has only in-frame clones and lacks some. The table lists fewer than 15,000 clones, 94% of them singletons. The ends lost 0 bases at V and 5 bases at J; junction bases unmatched: 4. Looked up from germline, CDR1 is SGHKS and CDR2 is YYEKEE (reference sequence). The CDR3 is 15 amino acids. Sample: PBMCs. This receptor was taken from a human donor in good health. The rearrangement joins TRBV5-5 to TRBJ2-1; 8 positions match TRBD2. The CDR3 here is CASSLDGRADNEQFF. CDR3 nucleotides: TGTGCCAGCAGCTTGGACGGGAGGGCCGACAATGAGCAGTTCTTC.